The 20 T cell receptor beta chains given below trace back to one sample, sequenced in a study of neurological immune-mediated disorders. MiXCR was run by TCRdb on the 5' RACE reads, yielding one entry per CDR3 protein. The sample includes about 80,000 distinct CDR3 sequences, approximately 5% of them seen just once. Sequenced: PBMCs. The receptors originated from a woman aged 25 to 39 with multiple sclerosis.

This clonotype was observed many times. The V and J genes are TRBV15 and TRBJ1-5; TRBD1 might be the D (5 bases). Germline V CDR1 and CDR2: LNHNV, YYDKDF (reference sequence). The CDR3 totals 15 residues. The V and J ends lost 0 bases and 7 bases respectively, with 13 bases between them. The DNA for the CDR3 is TGTGCCACCAGCAGAGAGGCGACAGTTATCCAGCCCCAGCATTTT. Its translation: CATSREATVIQPQHF.

This clonotype was seen at least ten times. V usage is TRBV3-1 and J usage is TRBJ2-2; no reliable D call. Between the trimmed V and J ends, which lost 6 bases and 2 bases, there was a span of 10 bases. The CDR3 runs to 14 residues. Germline loops: CDR1 LGHDT, CDR2 YNNKEL (reference sequence). The CDR3 here is CASSPGINTGELFF. CDR3 in DNA: TGTGCCAGCAGTCCAGGTATCAACACCGGGGAGCTGTTTTTT. The full variable domain, completed using reference TRBV3-1 and TRBJ2-2, is DTAVSQTPKYLVTQMGNDKSIKCEQNLGHDTMYWYKQDSKKFLKIMFSYNNKELIINETVPNRFSPKSPDKAHLNLHINSLELGDSAVYFCASSPGINTGELFFGEGSRLTVL.

This clonotype was detected a few times. The chain uses TRBV12-3 or TRBV12-4 and TRBJ2-5, with D hard to call. CDR3 length equals 13 residues. V lost 5 bases, J lost 1 base, and 8 bases lay in between. CDR3 nucleotides: TGTGCCAGCAGTCCCCAGGCCCAAGAGACCCAGTACTTC. Translated: CASSPQAQETQYF.

This clonotype has ten or more counts. V gene TRBV28 combines with J gene TRBJ1-5; D perhaps matches TRBD1 (5 bases). The CDR3 has 14 residues. Germline lookup yields CDR1 MDHEN and CDR2 SYDVKM. V lost 6 bases and J lost 10, with 19 bases in between. CDR3 protein: CASRPGTAAKPQHF. For the CDR3, the DNA is TGTGCCAGCAGACCCGGGACCGCTGCTAAACCCCAGCATTTT.

At least ten counts were recorded for this clonotype. The chain has TRBV5-1 and TRBJ2-7, with 11 bases fitting TRBD2. After removal of 0 bases from V and 5 bases from J, the junction contained 7 bases not matched to a gene. The germline gives CDR1 SGHRS, CDR2 YFSETQ. The CDR3 contains 16 residues. For the CDR3, the DNA is TGCGCCAGCAGCTTGGATCGGACTAGCGGGCCAAACGAGCAGTACTTC. It yields the protein CASSLDRTSGPNEQYF. Using reference TRBV5-1 and TRBJ2-7 for the parts outside the CDR3, the full variable domain is KAGVTQTPRYLIKTRGQQVTLSCSPISGHRSVSWYQQTPGQGLQFLFEYFSETQRNKGNFPGRFSGRQFSNSRSEMNVSTLELGDSALYLCASSLDRTSGPNEQYFGPGTRLTVT.

This clonotype was picked up many times. The genes are TRBV10-3 and TRBJ2-7; 12 bases map to TRBD2. Germline lookup yields CDR1 ENHRY and CDR2 SYGVKD. V shed 10 bases and J 2 bases; nucleotides not matched to a gene: 15. The CDR3 sequence is 17 residues long. CDR3 in DNA: TGTGCCACCGAAGGGGTTACTAGCGGGAGGAGAACCTACGAGCAGTACTTC. It yields the protein CATEGVTSGRRTYEQYF.

The V call is TRBV28, the J call TRBJ2-1; TRBD2 matches 10 bases. Germline trimming cut 6 bases from V and 3 bases from J; bases unmatched to any gene: 5. Germline CDR1 and CDR2: MDHEN and SYDVKM. CDR3 length: 15 residues. The CDR3 here is CASRLAGHNYNEQFF. CDR3 DNA: TGTGCCAGCAGACTAGCGGGGCATAACTACAATGAGCAGTTCTTC.

In this sample, this clonotype turned up many times. The J gene is TRBJ2-3, the V gene TRBV20-1; TRBD2 aligns across 9 bases. The CDR3 length is 18 residues. Germline CDR1 and CDR2: DFQATT and SNEGSKA (reference sequence). The trim removed 0 bases at V and 7 bases at J, leaving 17 bases unmatched. The CDR3 DNA follows: TGCAGTGCTAGAGATCATTCCCTTAAGGCGGGGGGGCTTAATACGCAGTATTTT. This codes for CSARDHSLKAGGLNTQYF.

This clonotype was seen repeatedly, ten times or more. The V and J genes are TRBV5-1 and TRBJ2-1, with D perhaps TRBD2 (7 bases). The V end lost 6 bases, the J end lost 5 bases, and 18 bases lay between the germline ends. Per germline, CDR1 SGHRS and CDR2 YFSETQ. The CDR3 extends over 15 amino acids. This CDR3 is CASMGRAGANNEQFF. CDR3 nucleotides: TGCGCCAGCATGGGGAGGGCAGGGGCCAACAATGAGCAGTTCTTC.

This clonotype was seen at least ten times. Here the CDR3 reads CASSKNRAGGTEAFF. CDR3 in DNA: TGTGCCAGCAGTAAAAACAGGGCGGGTGGCACTGAAGCTTTCTTT. The chain is built from TRBV12-3 or TRBV12-4 and TRBJ1-1, with D perhaps matching TRBD1 (6 bases). Trimming removed 5 bases from V and 4 bases from J, with 17 bases in between. The CDR3 totals 15 residues.

This clonotype was seen ten or more times. This rearrangement joins TRBV27 to TRBJ2-7, with a tentative D call TRBD2 (6 bases). Germline V lookup: CDR1 MNHEY, CDR2 SMNVEV (reference sequence). Trimming left V 7 bases short and J 3 bases short, with 16 bases between. This CDR3 has 14 residues. In DNA, the CDR3 is TGTGCCAGCATAAGGAAAGCGGGCCTCTACGAGCAGTACTTC. This gives the protein CASIRKAGLYEQYF.

This clonotype showed up just a few times. V and J are TRBV6-6 and TRBJ2-1; D is perhaps TRBD2 (5 bases). The CDR3 is 12 residues long. Germline assignment: CDR1 MNHNY and CDR2 SVGAGI (reference sequence). Trimming removed 7 bases at V and 10 bases at J, with 14 bases between. The CDR3: CASNLRSGEQFF. CDR3 DNA: TGTGCCAGCAACCTTAGGAGCGGCGAGCAGTTCTTC.

This clonotype came up many times. This chain uses TRBV14 with TRBJ1-6, with TRBD1 as a possible D gene (5 bases). CDR1 is SGHDN, CDR2 FVKESK, per germline. Trimming took 3 bases from V and 7 from J, leaving 13 bases between them. The CDR3 totals 15 residues. The chain's CDR3 is CASSQLRDPNSPLHF. Written as DNA, the CDR3 is TGTGCCAGCAGCCAGCTCCGGGACCCCAATTCACCCCTCCACTTT.

This clonotype was counted ten times or more. CDR3: CASSHVGLEAFF. CDR3 DNA: TGCGCCAGCAGCCATGTGGGACTTGAAGCTTTCTTT. This sequence joins TRBV4-1 and TRBJ1-1; maybe TRBD1 (5 bases). The V end lost 3 bases, the J end lost 7 bases, and 9 bases lay between the germline ends. Germline lookup yields CDR1 MGHRA and CDR2 YSYEKL. The CDR3 covers 12 residues.

In its sample, this clonotype was seen a few times. The junction differs from germline at one of its ends, possibly a read error. This chain joins TRBV20-1 and TRBJ1-5, with 7 bases lining up with TRBD1. Germline CDR1 is DFQATT and CDR2 is SNEGSKA (reference sequence). This CDR3 is 13 amino acids long. CDR3 sequence reads: CSARNQGGKTQNF. The CDR3 DNA is TGCAGTGCTAGAAACCAGGGGGGAAAGACCCAGAATTTT.

Ten or more counts support this clonotype. V gene TRBV5-1 combines with J gene TRBJ2-1; possible D gene TRBD2, 5 bases. This CDR3 contains 16 residues. Between the trimmed V and J ends, which lost 0 bases and 0 bases, there was a span of 10 bases. Germline CDR1 is SGHRS and CDR2 is YFSETQ. The CDR3 here is CASSLGGPDSYNEQFF. CDR3 in DNA: TGCGCCAGCAGCTTGGGAGGGCCTGACTCCTACAATGAGCAGTTCTTC. Complete variable domain (other parts from reference TRBV5-1 and TRBJ2-1): KAGVTQTPRYLIKTRGQQVTLSCSPISGHRSVSWYQQTPGQGLQFLFEYFSETQRNKGNFPGRFSGRQFSNSRSEMNVSTLELGDSALYLCASSLGGPDSYNEQFFGPGTRLTVL.

This clonotype showed up many times. The chain couples TRBV12-3 or TRBV12-4 to TRBJ1-6; D ambiguous. Trimming took 5 bases from V and 5 from J, leaving 10 bases between them. The CDR3 runs to 14 residues. As DNA, the CDR3 is TGTGCCAGCAGTCCCCAGGTTAATAATTCACCCCTCCACTTT. As protein: CASSPQVNNSPLHF.

The chain combines TRBV5-1 with TRBJ2-3; D is possibly TRBD2 (5 bases). Germline CDR1 and CDR2: SGHRS and YFSETQ. CDR3 length: 13 amino acids. V was trimmed by 3 bases and J by 6 bases, leaving 11 bases between them. CDR3 amino acids: CASSSNLADTQYF. The CDR3 DNA reads TGCGCCAGCAGCTCGAATTTAGCGGATACGCAGTATTTT.

This clonotype was found many times. The chain recombines TRBV5-1 with TRBJ2-1, with D possibly called TRBD1 or TRBD2 (6 bases each). The ends were cut back, 0 bases at V and 3 bases at J, with 13 bases in the middle. The CDR3 totals 16 residues. Looked up from germline, CDR1 is SGHRS and CDR2 is YFSETQ. The CDR3 coding sequence is TGCGCCAGCAGCTTGGCGGGGGCTAACATCTACAATGAGCAGTTCTTC. Translation: CASSLAGANIYNEQFF.

There are many counts of this clonotype. The chain couples TRBV5-1 to TRBJ1-1, with D possibly matching TRBD1 (6 bases). The germline CDR1 and CDR2 sequences are SGHRS and YFSETQ. The CDR3 consists of 12 residues. V was pared by 3 bases and J by 6 bases, with 9 bases between. Written as DNA, the CDR3 is TGCGCCAGCAGCTCCGGGGGGCCTGAAGCTTTCTTT. The encoded protein is CASSSGGPEAFF.